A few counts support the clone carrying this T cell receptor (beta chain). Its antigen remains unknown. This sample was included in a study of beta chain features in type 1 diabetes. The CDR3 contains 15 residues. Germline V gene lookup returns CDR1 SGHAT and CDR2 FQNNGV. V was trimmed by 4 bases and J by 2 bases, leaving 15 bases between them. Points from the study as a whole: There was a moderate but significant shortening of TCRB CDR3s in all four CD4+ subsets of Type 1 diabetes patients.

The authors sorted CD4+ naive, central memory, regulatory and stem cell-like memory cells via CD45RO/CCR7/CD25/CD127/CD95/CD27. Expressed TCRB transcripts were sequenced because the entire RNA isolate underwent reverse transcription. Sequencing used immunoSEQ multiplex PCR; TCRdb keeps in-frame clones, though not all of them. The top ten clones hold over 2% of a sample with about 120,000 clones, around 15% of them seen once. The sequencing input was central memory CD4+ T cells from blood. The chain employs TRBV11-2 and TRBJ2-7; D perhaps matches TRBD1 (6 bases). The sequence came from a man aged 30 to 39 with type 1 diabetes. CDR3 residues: CASSSNTGHTYEQYF. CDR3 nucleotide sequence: TGTGCCAGCAGCTCCAATACGGGACACACCTACGAGCAGTACTTC.